This T cell receptor (beta chain) is from a study of beta chain features in type 1 diabetes. The CDR3 is 16 residues long. The whole isolated RNA underwent reverse transcription, so sequencing captured expressed TCRB transcripts. Profiled with immunoSEQ multiplex PCR; TCRdb holds only in-frame clones, not every one. The top ten hold under 0.045% of the sample, which has some 230,000 clones, over 8.5% seen once. This clone appeared a few times. The source material was naive CD4+ T cells from blood. The rearrangement links TRBV21-1 to TRBJ2-3; no check of the table's D call, TRBD1, against the DNA was made. TRBV21-1 is given as a pseudogene. This TCR derives from a woman between 18 and 29 years old in good health. The CDR3 reads CASSDGQGALADTQYF. The CDR3, as DNA: TGTGCCAGCAGCGACGGACAGGGGGCTTTAGCAGATACGCAGTATTTT.